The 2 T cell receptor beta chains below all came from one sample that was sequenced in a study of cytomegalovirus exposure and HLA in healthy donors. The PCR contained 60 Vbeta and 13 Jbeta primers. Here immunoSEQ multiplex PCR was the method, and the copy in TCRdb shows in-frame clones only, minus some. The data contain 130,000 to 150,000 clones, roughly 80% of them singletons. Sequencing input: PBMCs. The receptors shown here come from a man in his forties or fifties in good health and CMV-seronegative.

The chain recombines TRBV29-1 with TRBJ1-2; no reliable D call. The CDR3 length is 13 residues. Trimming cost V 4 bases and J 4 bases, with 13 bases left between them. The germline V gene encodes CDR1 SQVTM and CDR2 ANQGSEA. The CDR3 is CSVGSGDSYGYTF. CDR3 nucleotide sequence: TGCAGCGTTGGAAGCGGGGATTCCTATGGCTACACCTTC. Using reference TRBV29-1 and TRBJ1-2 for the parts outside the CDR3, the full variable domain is SAVISQKPSRDICQRGTSLTIQCQVDSQVTMMFWYRQQPGQSLTLIATANQGSEATYESGFVIDKFPISRPNLTFSTLTVSNMSPEDSSIYLCSVGSGDSYGYTFGSGTRLTVV.

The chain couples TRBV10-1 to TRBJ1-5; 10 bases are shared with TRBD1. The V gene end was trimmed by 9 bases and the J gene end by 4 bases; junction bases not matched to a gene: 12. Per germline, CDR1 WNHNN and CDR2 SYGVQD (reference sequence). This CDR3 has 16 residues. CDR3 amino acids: CARPGTGVLVNQPQHF. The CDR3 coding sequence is TGCGCCAGACCCGGGACAGGGGTCCTCGTTAATCAGCCCCAGCATTTT.